This T cell receptor beta chain is from a study of siplizumab effects on memory and regulatory T cells. TCRdb's copy holds only in-frame clones and misses some; the assay was immunoSEQ multiplex PCR. This sample has about 50,000 clones, with 87% found just once. The CDR3 totals 14 residues. V dropped 3 bases and J dropped 1 base, with 10 bases sitting between them. Germline CDR1 reads MGHRA; CDR2 reads YSYEKL. J is TRBJ2-7 and V is TRBV4-1; maybe TRBD2 (7 bases). The TCR was taken from a human donor in good health. Sequencing input: naive CD8+ T cells sorted from blood. DNA of the CDR3: TGCGCCAGCAGCCATGGGGGGGCTTCCTACGAGCAGTACTTC. Its translation: CASSHGGASYEQYF.